Following are 7 T cell receptor beta chains from one sample sequenced in a study of blood T cell repertoires in COVID-19. Sequencing was performed with immunoSEQ multiplex PCR; in TCRdb, only in-frame clones are kept and a portion is missing. The profile shows some 320,000 clones, around 87% of them singletons. The sequencing input was PBMCs or T cells enriched from blood (not recorded which). These receptors came from a woman aged 25 to 39 who had recovered from COVID-19.

This chain uses TRBV7-9 with TRBJ2-7; D perhaps matches TRBD2 (5 bases). Germline V gives CDR1 SEHNR, CDR2 FQNEAQ (reference sequence). Trimming took 5 bases from V and 0 from J, leaving 11 bases between them. The CDR3 is made up of 14 amino acids. CDR3 DNA: TGTGCCAGCAGCCCGGAGCGGAGCTCCTACGAGCAGTACTTC. Its protein is CASSPERSSYEQYF. The full variable domain, rest sourced from reference TRBV7-9 and TRBJ2-7, is DTGVSQNPRHKITKRGQNVTFRCDPISEHNRLYWYRQTLGQGPEFLTYFQNEAQLEKSRLLSDRFSAERPKGSFSTLEIQRTEQGDSAMYLCASSPERSSYEQYFGPGTRLTVT.

The chain recombines TRBV27 with TRBJ2-2; TRBD1 agrees at 7 bases. V was clipped by 6 bases and J by 6 bases; unmatched bases: 7. This CDR3 is built from 14 residues. Germline V lookup: CDR1 MNHEY, CDR2 SMNVEV (reference sequence). In DNA form, the CDR3 reads TGTGCCAGCAGGTTAGAGGGGGCTTCCGGGGAGCTGTTTTTT. This codes for CASRLEGASGELFF.

The rearrangement links TRBV7-9 to TRBJ1-2, with 8 bases identical to TRBD1. Per germline, CDR1 SEHNR and CDR2 FQNEAQ (reference sequence). The CDR3 has 14 amino acids. The J segment lost 5 bases and the V segment lost 0 bases, leaving 2 bases of the junction unmatched. CDR3 sequence: CASSLARTGYGYTF. DNA of the CDR3: TGTGCCAGCAGCTTAGCCCGGACAGGGTATGGCTACACCTTC.

V gene TRBV10-3 combines with J gene TRBJ1-1; TRBD1 aligns across 9 bases. In germline, CDR1 is ENHRY, CDR2 SYGVKD. After removal of 7 bases from V and 1 base from J, the junction contained 4 bases not matched to a gene. The CDR3 loop spans 14 amino acids. The CDR3 DNA follows: TGTGCCATCACACCGACAGGGGGGAACACTGAAGCTTTCTTT. Its protein is CAITPTGGNTEAFF.

The V gene is TRBV4-2, the J gene TRBJ1-1; 9 bases fit TRBD1. This CDR3 is 13 amino acids long. Germline V gene data show CDR1 as LGHNA and CDR2 as YNFKEQ. With V trimmed by 3 bases and J by 10 bases, 6 bases remained unmatched. The CDR3 sequence: CASSQHRGQGAFF. As DNA, the CDR3 is TGTGCCAGCAGCCAGCACAGGGGGCAGGGAGCTTTCTTT.

This clone has only one observation. The chain carries TRBV19 and TRBJ1-1, with a weak D call TRBD1 (5 bases). The CDR3 runs to 14 residues. Germline V CDR1 and CDR2: LNHDA, SQIVND (reference sequence). The V end was cut by 4 bases, the J end by 8 bases, with 17 bases between. CDR3: CASSTTGDALEAFF. The CDR3 DNA reads TGTGCCAGTAGTACAACAGGAGACGCCCTCGAAGCTTTCTTT.

This CDR3 is CASSQGGGQPQHF. CDR3 sequence (DNA): TGCGCCAGCAGCCAGGGGGGGGGCCAGCCCCAGCATTTT. V is TRBV4-1 and J is TRBJ1-5, with a possible D match to TRBD1 (6 bases). V lost 3 bases, J lost 7 bases, and 10 bases lay in between. This CDR3 has 13 residues. Looked up from germline, CDR1 is MGHRA and CDR2 is YSYEKL.